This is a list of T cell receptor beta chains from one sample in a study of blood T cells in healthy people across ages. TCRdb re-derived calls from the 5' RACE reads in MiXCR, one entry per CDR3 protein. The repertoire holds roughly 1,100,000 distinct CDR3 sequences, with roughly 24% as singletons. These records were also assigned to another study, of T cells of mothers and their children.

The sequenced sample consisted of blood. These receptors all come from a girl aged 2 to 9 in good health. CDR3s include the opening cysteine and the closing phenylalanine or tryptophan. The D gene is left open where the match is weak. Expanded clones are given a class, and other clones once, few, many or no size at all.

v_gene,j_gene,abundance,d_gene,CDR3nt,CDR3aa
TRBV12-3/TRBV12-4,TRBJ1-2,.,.,TGTGCCAGCACCTTAGAGGGGGGCTATGGCTACACCTTC,CASTLEGGYGYTF
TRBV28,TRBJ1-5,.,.,TGTGCCAGCAGTAAGGATCAGCCCCAGCATTTT,CASSKDQPQHF
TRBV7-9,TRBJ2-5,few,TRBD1,TGTGCCAGCAGCTCCACGCGGAGGACAGGGATAAGAGAGACCCAGTACTTC,CASSSTRRTGIRETQYF
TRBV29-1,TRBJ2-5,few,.,TGCAGCACCCGGCAGACAGAGACCCAGTACTTC,CSTRQTETQYF
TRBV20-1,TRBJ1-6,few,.,TGCAGTGCTAGTGCCTGGGACGGGAATTCACCCCTCCACTTT,CSASAWDGNSPLHF
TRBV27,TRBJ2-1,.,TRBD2,TGTGCCAGCAGTCCGCCGACTAGCGCCATATCCCATGAGCAGTTCTTC,CASSPPTSAISHEQFF
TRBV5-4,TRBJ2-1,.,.,TGTGCCAGCAGCTACGTCGACAGATCTAGCAATGAGCAGTTCTTC,CASSYVDRSSNEQFF
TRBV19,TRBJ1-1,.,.,TGTGCCAGTAGTATCGCTTGGCAGTCCGGAACTGAAGCTTTCTTT,CASSIAWQSGTEAFF
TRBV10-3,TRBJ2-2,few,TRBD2,TGTGCCGCGAGAGGGACTAGCGGGCCGACTAACACCGGGGAGCTGTTTTTT,CAARGTSGPTNTGELFF
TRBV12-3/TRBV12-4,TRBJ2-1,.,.,TGTGCCAGCAGTCCCCCTAAACTAGGGCAGGCTTCGGATGAGCAGTTCTTC,CASSPPKLGQASDEQFF
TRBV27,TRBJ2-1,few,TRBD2,TGTGCCAGCGGGGGGACTAGCAGGATCAATGAGCAGTTCTTC,CASGGTSRINEQFF
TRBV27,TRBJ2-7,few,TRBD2,TGTGCCAGCCGACTAGCGGCCGGGGACGAGCAGTACTTC,CASRLAAGDEQYF
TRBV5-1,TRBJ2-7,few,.,TGCGCCAGCAGAGGGGACCTCCCCTACGAGCAGTACTTC,CASRGDLPYEQYF